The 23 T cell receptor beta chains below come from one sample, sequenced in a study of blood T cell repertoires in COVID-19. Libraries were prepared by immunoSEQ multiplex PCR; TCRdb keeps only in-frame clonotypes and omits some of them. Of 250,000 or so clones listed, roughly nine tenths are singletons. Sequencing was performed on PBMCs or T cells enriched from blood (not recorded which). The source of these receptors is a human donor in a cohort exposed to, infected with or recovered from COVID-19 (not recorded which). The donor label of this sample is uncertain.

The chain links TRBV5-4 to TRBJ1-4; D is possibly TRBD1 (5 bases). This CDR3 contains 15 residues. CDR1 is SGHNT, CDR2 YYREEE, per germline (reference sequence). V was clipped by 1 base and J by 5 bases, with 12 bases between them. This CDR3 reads CASSLSQGPNEKLFF. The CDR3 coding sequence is TGTGCCAGCAGCTTGTCGCAGGGCCCCAATGAAAAACTGTTTTTT.

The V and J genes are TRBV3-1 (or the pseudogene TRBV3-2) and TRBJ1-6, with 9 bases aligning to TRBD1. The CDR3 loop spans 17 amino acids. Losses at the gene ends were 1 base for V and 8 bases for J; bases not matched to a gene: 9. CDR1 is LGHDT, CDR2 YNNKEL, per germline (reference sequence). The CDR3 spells CASSQGGGQGRDSPLHF. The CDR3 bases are TGTGCCAGCAGCCAAGGTGGGGGACAGGGTCGGGATTCACCCCTCCACTTT.

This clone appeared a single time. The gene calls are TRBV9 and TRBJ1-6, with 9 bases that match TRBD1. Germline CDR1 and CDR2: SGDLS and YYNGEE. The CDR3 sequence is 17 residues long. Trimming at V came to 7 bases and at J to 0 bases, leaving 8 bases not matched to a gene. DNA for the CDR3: TGTGCCAGCGCACAGGGGGCCCTAAGCTCCTATAATTCACCCCTCCACTTT. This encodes CASAQGALSSYNSPLHF.

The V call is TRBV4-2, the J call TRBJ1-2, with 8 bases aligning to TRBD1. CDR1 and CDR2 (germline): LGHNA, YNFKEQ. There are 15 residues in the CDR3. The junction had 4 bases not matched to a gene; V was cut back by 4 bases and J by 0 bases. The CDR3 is CASSRGQGTNYGYTF. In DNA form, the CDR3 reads TGTGCCAGCAGCCGAGGACAGGGAACTAACTATGGCTACACCTTC.

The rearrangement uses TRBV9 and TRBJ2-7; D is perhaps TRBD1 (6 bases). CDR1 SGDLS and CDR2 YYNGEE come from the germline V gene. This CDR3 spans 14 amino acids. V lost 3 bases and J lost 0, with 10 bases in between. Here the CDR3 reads CASSARDTSYEQYF. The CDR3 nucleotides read TGTGCCAGCAGCGCCCGGGACACCTCCTACGAGCAGTACTTC.

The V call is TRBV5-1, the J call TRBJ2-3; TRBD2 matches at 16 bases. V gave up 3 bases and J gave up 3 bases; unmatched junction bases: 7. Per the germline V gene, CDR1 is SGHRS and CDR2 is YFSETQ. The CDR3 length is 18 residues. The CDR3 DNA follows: TGCGCCAGCAGCTCGGGACTAGCGGGGGGGCCTGTAACAGATACGCAGTATTTT. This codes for CASSSGLAGGPVTDTQYF.

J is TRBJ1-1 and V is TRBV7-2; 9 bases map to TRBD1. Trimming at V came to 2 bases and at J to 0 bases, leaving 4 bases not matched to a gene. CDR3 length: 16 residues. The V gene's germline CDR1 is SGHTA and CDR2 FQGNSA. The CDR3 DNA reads TGTGCCAGCAGCTTAACTCGGGACAGGGTGAACACTGAAGCTTTCTTT. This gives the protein CASSLTRDRVNTEAFF.

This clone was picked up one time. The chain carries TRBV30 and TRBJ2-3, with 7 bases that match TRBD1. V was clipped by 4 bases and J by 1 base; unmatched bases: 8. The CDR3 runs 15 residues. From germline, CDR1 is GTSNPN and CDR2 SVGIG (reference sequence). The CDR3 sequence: CAWTPTGIGTDTQYF. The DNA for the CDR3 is TGTGCCTGGACACCGACAGGGATAGGCACAGATACGCAGTATTTT.

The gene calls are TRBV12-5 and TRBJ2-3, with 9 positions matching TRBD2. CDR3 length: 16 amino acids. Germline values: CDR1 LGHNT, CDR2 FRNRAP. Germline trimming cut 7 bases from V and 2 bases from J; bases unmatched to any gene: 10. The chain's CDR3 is CASVPPGGGVTDTQYF. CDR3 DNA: TGTGCTAGTGTACCTCCTGGCGGGGGGGTCACAGATACGCAGTATTTT.

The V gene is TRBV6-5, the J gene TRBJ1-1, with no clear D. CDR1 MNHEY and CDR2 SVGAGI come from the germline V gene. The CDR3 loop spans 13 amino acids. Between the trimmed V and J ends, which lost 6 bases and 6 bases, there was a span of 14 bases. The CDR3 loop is CASRPGLIAEAFF. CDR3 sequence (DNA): TGTGCCAGCAGACCCGGACTTATCGCTGAAGCTTTCTTT.

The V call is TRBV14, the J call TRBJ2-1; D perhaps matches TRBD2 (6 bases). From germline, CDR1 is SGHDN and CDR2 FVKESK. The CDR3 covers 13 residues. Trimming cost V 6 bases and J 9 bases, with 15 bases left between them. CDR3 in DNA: TGTGCCAGCAGGACCCTTGGCGGGGTTGAGCAGTTCTTC. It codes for CASRTLGGVEQFF.

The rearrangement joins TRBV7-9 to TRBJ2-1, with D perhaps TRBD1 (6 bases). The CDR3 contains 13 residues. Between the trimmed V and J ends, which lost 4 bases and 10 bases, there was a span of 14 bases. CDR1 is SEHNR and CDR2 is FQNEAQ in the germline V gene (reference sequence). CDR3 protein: CASSSAQGWEQFF. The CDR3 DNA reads TGTGCCAGCAGCTCAGCCCAGGGGTGGGAGCAGTTCTTC. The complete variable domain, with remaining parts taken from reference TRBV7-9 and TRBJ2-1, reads DTGVSQNPRHKITKRGQNVTFRCDPISEHNRLYWYRQTLGQGPEFLTYFQNEAQLEKSRLLSDRFSAERPKGSFSTLEIQRTEQGDSAMYLCASSSAQGWEQFFGPGTRLTVL.

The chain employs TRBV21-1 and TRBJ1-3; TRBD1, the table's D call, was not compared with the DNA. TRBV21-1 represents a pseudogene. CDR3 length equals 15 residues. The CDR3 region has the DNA TGTGCCAGCAGCAAAGTCGACAGGGCCAGAAACACCATATATTTT. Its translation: CASSKVDRARNTIYF.

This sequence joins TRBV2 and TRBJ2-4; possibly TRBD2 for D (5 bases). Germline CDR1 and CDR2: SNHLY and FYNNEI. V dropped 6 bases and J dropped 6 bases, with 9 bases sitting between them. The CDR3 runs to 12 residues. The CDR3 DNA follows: TGTGCCAGCAGGGACGGAGGAAACATTCAGTACTTC. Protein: CASRDGGNIQYF. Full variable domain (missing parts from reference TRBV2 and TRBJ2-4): EPEVTQTPSHQVTQMGQEVILRCVPISNHLYFYWYRQILGQKVEFLVSFYNNEISEKSEIFDDQFSVERPDGSNFTLKIRSTKLEDSAMYFCASRDGGNIQYFGAGTRLSVL.

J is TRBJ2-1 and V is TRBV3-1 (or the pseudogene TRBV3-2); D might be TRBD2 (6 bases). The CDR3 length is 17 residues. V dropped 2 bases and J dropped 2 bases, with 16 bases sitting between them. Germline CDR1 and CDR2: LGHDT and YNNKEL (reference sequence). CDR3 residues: CASSQNSPGLAYNEQFF. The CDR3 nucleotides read TGTGCCAGCAGCCAAAATTCGCCGGGACTCGCCTACAATGAGCAGTTCTTC.

The DNA for the CDR3 is TGTGCCAGCAGCTTACAGGGTGGGAAAGGTCAGCCCCAGCATTTT. Its protein product is CASSLQGGKGQPQHF. The rearrangement uses TRBV3-1 (or the pseudogene TRBV3-2) and TRBJ1-5, with D possibly TRBD1 on 6 matching bases. V lost 5 bases to trimming and J lost 6 bases, with 17 bases between them. The CDR3 contains 15 residues. Germline assignment: CDR1 LGHDT and CDR2 YNNKEL (reference sequence).

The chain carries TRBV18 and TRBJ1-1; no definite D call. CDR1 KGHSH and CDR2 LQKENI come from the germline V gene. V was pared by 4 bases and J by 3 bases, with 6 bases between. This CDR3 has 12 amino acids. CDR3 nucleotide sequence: TGTGCCAGCTCACTTATAGACACTGAAGCTTTCTTT. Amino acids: CASSLIDTEAFF.

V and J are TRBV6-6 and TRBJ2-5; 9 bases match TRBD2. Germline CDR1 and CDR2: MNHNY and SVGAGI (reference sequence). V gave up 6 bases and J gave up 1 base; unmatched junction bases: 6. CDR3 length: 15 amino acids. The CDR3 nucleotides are TGTGCCAGCAGGGAAAGCGGGGGGATCCAAGAGACCCAGTACTTC. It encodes CASRESGGIQETQYF.

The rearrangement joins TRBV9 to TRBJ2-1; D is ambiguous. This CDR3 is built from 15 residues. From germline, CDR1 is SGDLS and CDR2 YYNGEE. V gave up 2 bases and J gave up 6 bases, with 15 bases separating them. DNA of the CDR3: TGTGCCAGCAGCGTTGAACTTTCCTATCTCAATGAGCAGTTCTTC. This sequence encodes CASSVELSYLNEQFF.

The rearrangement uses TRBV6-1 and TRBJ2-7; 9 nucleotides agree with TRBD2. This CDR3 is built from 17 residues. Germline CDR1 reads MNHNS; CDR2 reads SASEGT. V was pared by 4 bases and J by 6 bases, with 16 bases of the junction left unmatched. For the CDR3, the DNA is TGTGCCAGCAGTGTTGGGGCAAGCGGGGGGCTGTTGGGCGAGCAGTACTTC. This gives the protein CASSVGASGGLLGEQYF.

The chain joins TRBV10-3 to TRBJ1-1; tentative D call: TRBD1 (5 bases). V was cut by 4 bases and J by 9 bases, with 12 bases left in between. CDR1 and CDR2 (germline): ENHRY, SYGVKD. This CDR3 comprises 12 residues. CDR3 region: CAISVIWGQAFF. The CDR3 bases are TGTGCCATCAGTGTCATCTGGGGCCAAGCTTTCTTT.

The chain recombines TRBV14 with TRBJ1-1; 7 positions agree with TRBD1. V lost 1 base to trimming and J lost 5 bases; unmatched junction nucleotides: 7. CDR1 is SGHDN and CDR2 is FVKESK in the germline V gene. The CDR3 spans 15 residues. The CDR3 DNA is TGTGCCAGCAGCCAAGGGGGAAGGGGGCCGACTGAAGCTTTCTTT. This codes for CASSQGGRGPTEAFF.

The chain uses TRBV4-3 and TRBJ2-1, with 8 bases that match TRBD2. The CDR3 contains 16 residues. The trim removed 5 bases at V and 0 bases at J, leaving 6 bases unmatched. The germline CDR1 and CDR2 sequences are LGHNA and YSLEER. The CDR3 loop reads CASSKWTSSSYNEQFF. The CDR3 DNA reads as TGCGCCAGCAGCAAATGGACTAGCAGCTCCTACAATGAGCAGTTCTTC.